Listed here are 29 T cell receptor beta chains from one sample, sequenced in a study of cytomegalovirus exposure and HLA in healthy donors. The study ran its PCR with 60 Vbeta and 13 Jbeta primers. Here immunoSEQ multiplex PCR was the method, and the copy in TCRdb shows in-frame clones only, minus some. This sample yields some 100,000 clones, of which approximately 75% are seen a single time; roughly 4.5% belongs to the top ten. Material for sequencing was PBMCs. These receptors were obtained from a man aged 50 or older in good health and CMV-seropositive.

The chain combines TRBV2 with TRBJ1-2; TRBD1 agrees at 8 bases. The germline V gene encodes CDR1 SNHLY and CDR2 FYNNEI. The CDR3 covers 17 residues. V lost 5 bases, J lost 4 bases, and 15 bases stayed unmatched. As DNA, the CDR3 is TGTGCCAGCAGTACCACTCCCCCCGGGACAGGTAGCTATGGCTACACCTTC. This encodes CASSTTPPGTGSYGYTF.

CDR3 amino acids: CASSLGTGYYEQYF. In nucleotides, the CDR3 is TGTGCCAGCAGCTTAGGGACAGGGTACTACGAGCAGTACTTC. V is TRBV7-9 and J is TRBJ2-7; TRBD1 agrees at 8 bases. CDR3 size: 14 residues. Per germline, CDR1 SEHNR and CDR2 FQNEAQ (reference sequence). V trimming: 1 base; J trimming: 3 bases; junction bases outside the gene matches: 2.

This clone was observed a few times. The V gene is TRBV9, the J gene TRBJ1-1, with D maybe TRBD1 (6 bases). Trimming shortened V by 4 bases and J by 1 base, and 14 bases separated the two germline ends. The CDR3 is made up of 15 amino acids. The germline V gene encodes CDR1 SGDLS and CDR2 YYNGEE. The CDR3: CASSPSKTGNTEAFF. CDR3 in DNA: TGTGCCAGCAGCCCCAGCAAGACAGGGAACACTGAAGCTTTCTTT.

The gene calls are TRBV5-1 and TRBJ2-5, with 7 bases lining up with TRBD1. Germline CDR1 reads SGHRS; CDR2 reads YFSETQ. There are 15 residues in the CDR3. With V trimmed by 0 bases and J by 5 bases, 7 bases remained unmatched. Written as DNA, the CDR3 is TGCGCCAGCAGCTTGGGCACAGGGGTCCTTGAGACCCAGTACTTC. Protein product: CASSLGTGVLETQYF. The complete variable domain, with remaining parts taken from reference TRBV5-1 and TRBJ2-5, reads KAGVTQTPRYLIKTRGQQVTLSCSPISGHRSVSWYQQTPGQGLQFLFEYFSETQRNKGNFPGRFSGRQFSNSRSEMNVSTLELGDSALYLCASSLGTGVLETQYFGPGTRLLVL.

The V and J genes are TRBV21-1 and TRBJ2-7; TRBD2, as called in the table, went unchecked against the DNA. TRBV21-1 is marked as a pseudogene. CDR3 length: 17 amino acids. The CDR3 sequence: CASSKVLPSGSPYEQYF. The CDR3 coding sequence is TGTGCCAGCAGCAAAGTCCTGCCTAGCGGGAGCCCCTACGAGCAGTACTTC.

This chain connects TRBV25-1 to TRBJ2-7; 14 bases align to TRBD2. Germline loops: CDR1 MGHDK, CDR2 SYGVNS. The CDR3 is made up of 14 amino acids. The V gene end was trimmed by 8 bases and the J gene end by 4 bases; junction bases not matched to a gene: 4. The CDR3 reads CASPTSGGAYEQYF. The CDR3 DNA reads TGTGCCAGCCCGACTAGCGGGGGGGCGTACGAGCAGTACTTC.

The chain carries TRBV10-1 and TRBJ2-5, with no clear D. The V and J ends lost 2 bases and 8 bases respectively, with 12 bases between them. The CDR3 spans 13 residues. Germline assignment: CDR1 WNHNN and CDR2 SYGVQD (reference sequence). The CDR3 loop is CASSEATQSTQYF. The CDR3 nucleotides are TGCGCCAGCAGTGAGGCCACACAAAGTACCCAGTACTTC.

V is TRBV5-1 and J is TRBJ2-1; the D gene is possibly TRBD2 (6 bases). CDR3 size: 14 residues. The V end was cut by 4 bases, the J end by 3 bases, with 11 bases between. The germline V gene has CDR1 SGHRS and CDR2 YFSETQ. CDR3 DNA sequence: TGCGCCAGCAGCGTCGGACTAAGCTACAATGAGCAGTTCTTC. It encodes CASSVGLSYNEQFF.

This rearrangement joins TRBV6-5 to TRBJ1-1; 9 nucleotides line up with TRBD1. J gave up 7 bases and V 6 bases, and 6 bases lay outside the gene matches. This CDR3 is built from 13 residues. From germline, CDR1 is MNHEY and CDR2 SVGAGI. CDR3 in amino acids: CASSQDRGSEAFF. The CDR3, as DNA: TGTGCCAGCAGCCAGGACAGGGGTAGTGAAGCTTTCTTT.

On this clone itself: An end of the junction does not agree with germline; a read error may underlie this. The chain's CDR3 is CATSRDRGQETQYF. The CDR3 coding sequence is TGTGCCACCAGCCGAGATAGGGGACAAGAGACCCAGTACTTC. The rearrangement uses TRBV15 and TRBJ2-5, with a weak D call TRBD1 (5 bases). This CDR3 region has 14 residues. The germline CDR1 and CDR2 sequences are LNHNV and YYDKDF (reference sequence).

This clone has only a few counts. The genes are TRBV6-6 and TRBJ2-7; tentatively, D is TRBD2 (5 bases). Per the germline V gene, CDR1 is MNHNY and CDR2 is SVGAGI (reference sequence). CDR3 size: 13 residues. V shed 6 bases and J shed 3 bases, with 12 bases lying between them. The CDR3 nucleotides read TGTGCCAGCAGGCACCGGGATTACTACGAGCAGTACTTC. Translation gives CASRHRDYYEQYF.

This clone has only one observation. CDR3 sequence: CASSDPGQVNQPQHF. CDR3 nucleotides: TGTGCCAGCAGTGATCCGGGACAGGTCAATCAGCCCCAGCATTTT. The rearrangement links TRBV6-1 to TRBJ1-5; 8 nucleotides agree with TRBD1. The junction had 4 bases not matched to a gene; V was cut back by 3 bases and J by 3 bases. CDR1 is MNHNS and CDR2 is SASEGT in the germline V gene. This CDR3 contains 15 residues.

The CDR3 region is CASRKGTEAFF. DNA of the CDR3: TGTGCCAGTCGTAAGGGGACTGAAGCTTTCTTT. V is TRBV19 and J is TRBJ1-1; D might be TRBD1 (5 bases). The V end lost 8 bases, the J end lost 5 bases, and 9 bases lay between the germline ends. This CDR3 has 11 amino acids. Germline V gene lookup returns CDR1 LNHDA and CDR2 SQIVND (reference sequence).

CDR3 in DNA: TGTGCCAGCAGCATTAGCGGGGGGCAAGAGACCCAGTACTTC. It codes for CASSISGGQETQYF. The chain couples TRBV7-9 to TRBJ2-5; 10 nucleotides align to TRBD2. Germline V lookup: CDR1 SEHNR, CDR2 FQNEAQ (reference sequence). This CDR3 has 14 amino acids. V was pared by 5 bases and J by 2 bases, with 2 bases of the junction left unmatched.

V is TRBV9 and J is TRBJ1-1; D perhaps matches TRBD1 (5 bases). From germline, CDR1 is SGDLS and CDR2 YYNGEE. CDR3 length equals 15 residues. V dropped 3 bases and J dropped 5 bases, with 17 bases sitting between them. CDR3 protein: CASSALGEGRTEAFF. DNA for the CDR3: TGTGCCAGCAGCGCTCTTGGGGAGGGACGGACTGAAGCTTTCTTT.

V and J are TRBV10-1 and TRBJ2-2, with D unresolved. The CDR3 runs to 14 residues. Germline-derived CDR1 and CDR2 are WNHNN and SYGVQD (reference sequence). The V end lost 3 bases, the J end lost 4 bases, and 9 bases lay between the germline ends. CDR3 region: CASSDSSGTGELFF. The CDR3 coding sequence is TGCGCCAGCAGTGATTCATCCGGCACCGGGGAGCTGTTTTTT.

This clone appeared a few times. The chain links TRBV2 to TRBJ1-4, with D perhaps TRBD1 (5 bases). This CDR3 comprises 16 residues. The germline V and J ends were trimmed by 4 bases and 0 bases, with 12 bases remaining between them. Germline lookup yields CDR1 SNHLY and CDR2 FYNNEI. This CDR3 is CASSGDRVATNEKLFF. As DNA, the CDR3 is TGTGCCAGCAGTGGCGACAGAGTAGCAACTAATGAAAAACTGTTTTTT.

CDR3 region: CASSQGSGGQETQYF. Written as DNA, the CDR3 is TGTGCCAGCAGCCAGGGGTCAGGGGGACAAGAGACCCAGTACTTC. The rearrangement joins TRBV7-9 to TRBJ2-5, with TRBD1 identical over 7 bases. CDR3 length equals 15 residues. The V segment lost 5 bases and the J segment 2 bases; nucleotides outside the gene matches: 8. Per the germline V gene, CDR1 is SEHNR and CDR2 is FQNEAQ (reference sequence). Based on the CDR3 plus reference TRBV7-9 and TRBJ2-5, the full variable domain is DTGVSQNPRHKITKRGQNVTFRCDPISEHNRLYWYRQTLGQGPEFLTYFQNEAQLEKSRLLSDRFSAERPKGSFSTLEIQRTEQGDSAMYLCASSQGSGGQETQYFGPGTRLLVL.

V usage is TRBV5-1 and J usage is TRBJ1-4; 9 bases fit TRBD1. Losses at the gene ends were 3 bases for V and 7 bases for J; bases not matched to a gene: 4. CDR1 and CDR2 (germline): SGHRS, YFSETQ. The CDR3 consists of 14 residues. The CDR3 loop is CASSSDRGGEKLFF. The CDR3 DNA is TGCGCCAGCAGCTCGGACAGGGGCGGTGAAAAACTGTTTTTT. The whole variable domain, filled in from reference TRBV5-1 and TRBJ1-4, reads KAGVTQTPRYLIKTRGQQVTLSCSPISGHRSVSWYQQTPGQGLQFLFEYFSETQRNKGNFPGRFSGRQFSNSRSEMNVSTLELGDSALYLCASSSDRGGEKLFFGSGTQLSVL.

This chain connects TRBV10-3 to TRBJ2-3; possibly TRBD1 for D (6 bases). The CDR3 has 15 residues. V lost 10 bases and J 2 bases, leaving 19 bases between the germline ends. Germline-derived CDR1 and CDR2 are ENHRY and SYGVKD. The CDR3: CATRARDTTTDTQYF. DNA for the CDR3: TGTGCCACTAGAGCCCGGGACACAACCACAGATACGCAGTATTTT.

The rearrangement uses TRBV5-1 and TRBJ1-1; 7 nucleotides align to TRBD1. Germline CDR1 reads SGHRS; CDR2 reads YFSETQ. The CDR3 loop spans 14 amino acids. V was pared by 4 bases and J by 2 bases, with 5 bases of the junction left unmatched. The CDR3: CASSPQGINTEAFF. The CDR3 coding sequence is TGCGCCAGCAGCCCACAGGGGATTAACACTGAAGCTTTCTTT.

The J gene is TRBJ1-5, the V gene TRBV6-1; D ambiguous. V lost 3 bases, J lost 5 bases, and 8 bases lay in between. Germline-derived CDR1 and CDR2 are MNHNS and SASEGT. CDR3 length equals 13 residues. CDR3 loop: CASSELRDQPQHF. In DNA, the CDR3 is TGTGCCAGCAGTGAGCTTAGAGATCAGCCCCAGCATTTT.

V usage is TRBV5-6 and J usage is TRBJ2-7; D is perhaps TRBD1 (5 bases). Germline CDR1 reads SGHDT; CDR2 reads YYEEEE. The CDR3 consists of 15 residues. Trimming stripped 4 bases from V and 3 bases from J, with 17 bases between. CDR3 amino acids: CASSRRGRKNYEQYF. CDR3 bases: TGTGCCAGCAGCCGTAGGGGAAGGAAAAACTACGAGCAGTACTTC.

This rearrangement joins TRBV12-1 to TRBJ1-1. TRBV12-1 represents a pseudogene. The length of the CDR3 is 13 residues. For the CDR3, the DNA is TGTGCCAGCACCCCTTTTGTAATCACTGAAGCTTTCTTT. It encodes CASTPFVITEAFF.

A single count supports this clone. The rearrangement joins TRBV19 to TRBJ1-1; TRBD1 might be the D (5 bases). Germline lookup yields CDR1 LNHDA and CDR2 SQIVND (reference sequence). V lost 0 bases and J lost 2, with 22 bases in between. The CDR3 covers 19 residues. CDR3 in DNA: TGTGCCAGTAGTATAGATCAATACAGGCCACGGCAGACTAACACTGAAGCTTTCTTT. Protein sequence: CASSIDQYRPRQTNTEAFF.

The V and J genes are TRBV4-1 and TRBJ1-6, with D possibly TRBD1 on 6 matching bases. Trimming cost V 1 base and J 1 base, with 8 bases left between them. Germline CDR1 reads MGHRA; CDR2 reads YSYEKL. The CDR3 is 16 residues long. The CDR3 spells CASSQAGESYNSPLHF. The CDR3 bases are TGCGCCAGCAGCCAAGCAGGGGAGTCCTATAATTCACCCCTCCACTTT.

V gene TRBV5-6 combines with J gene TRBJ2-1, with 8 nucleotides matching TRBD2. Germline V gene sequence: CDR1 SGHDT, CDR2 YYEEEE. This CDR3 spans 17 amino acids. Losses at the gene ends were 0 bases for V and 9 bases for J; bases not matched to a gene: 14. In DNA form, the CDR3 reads TGTGCCAGCAGCTTGGTTCGGGTCGCGGGAGGTAGGGGTGAGCAGTTCTTC. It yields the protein CASSLVRVAGGRGEQFF.

CDR3 sequence: CASSLISGSGNQPQHF. The DNA of the CDR3 is TGTGCCAGCAGTTTAATCTCAGGGTCGGGCAATCAGCCCCAGCATTTT. The rearrangement uses TRBV28 and TRBJ1-5, with D tentatively TRBD1 (5 bases). The germline V gene has CDR1 MDHEN and CDR2 SYDVKM. The V end lost 2 bases, the J end lost 2 bases, and 13 bases lay between the germline ends. There are 16 residues in the CDR3.

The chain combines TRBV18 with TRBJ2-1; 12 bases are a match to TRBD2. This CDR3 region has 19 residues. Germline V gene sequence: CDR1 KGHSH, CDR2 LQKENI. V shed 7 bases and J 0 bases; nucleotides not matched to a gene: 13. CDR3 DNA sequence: TGTGCCAGCTTGTCCGGGACTAGCGGGCCGGGGGACTCCTACAATGAGCAGTTCTTC. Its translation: CASLSGTSGPGDSYNEQFF.